These 22 T cell receptor beta chains originate from one sample sequenced in a study of monozygotic twins with inflammatory bowel disease. TCRdb reprocessed the 5' RACE reads and reports one entry per CDR3 protein, with no DNA. The sample holds approximately 380,000 distinct CDR3 sequences. The sequencing sample was made of blood. These receptors were collected from a human donor with ulcerative colitis or Crohn's disease, or a healthy co-twin of an affected twin (not recorded which).

The rearrangement links TRBV5-1 to TRBJ2-5; the TRBD1 assignment by TCRdb is unverifiable without DNA. Germline V gene data show CDR1 as SGHRS and CDR2 as YFSETQ. The CDR3 extends over 15 amino acids. The CDR3 protein is CASELPQQGRETQYF. The full variable domain, in which reference TRBV5-1 and TRBJ2-5 provide the parts outside the CDR3, is KAGVTQTPRYLIKTRGQQVTLSCSPISGHRSVSWYQQTPGQGLQFLFEYFSETQRNKGNFPGRFSGRQFSNSRSEMNVSTLELGDSALYLCASELPQQGRETQYFGPGTRLLVL.

The chain carries TRBV18 and TRBJ1-3. Germline values: CDR1 KGHSH, CDR2 LQKENI. This CDR3 is built from 15 residues. The CDR3 reads CASSPPSYSGNTIYF. The whole variable domain, filled in from reference TRBV18 and TRBJ1-3, reads NAGVMQNPRHLVRRRGQEARLRCSPMKGHSHVYWYRQLPEEGLKFMVYLQKENIIDESGMPKERFSAEFPKEGPSILRIQQVVRGDSAAYFCASSPPSYSGNTIYFGEGSWLTVV.

The chain employs TRBV5-1 and TRBJ2-7; TCRdb names TRBD1, which stays unverified in the absence of DNA. The CDR3 sequence is 14 residues long. Germline V gene lookup returns CDR1 SGHRS and CDR2 YFSETQ. CDR3 residues: CASSLIPGSYEQYF.

The V gene is TRBV20-1, the J gene TRBJ1-2; the D call from TCRdb, TRBD1, cannot be confirmed without DNA. From germline, CDR1 is DFQATT and CDR2 SNEGSKA (reference sequence). The CDR3 has 15 amino acids. CDR3 region: CSARRDRVMWGGYTF.

The genes are TRBV6-2 or TRBV6-3 and TRBJ2-3. CDR1 and CDR2 from the germline V gene are MNHEY and SVGEGT. The CDR3 length is 16 residues. This CDR3 is CASSYPSRLSTDTQYF.

The chain has TRBV20-1 and TRBJ1-1; the TRBD1 assignment by TCRdb is unverifiable without DNA. The CDR3 totals 13 residues. The germline V gene encodes CDR1 DFQATT and CDR2 SNEGSKA (reference sequence). CDR3: CSAAGFLNTEAFF.

The chain uses TRBV5-1 and TRBJ2-2; TCRdb proposes TRBD1, but this gene call is untestable without DNA. CDR3 size: 14 residues. Germline assignment: CDR1 SGHRS and CDR2 YFSETQ. CDR3 protein: CASSNTGFTGELFF.

This chain links TRBV5-5 with TRBJ1-2; the D call of TRBD1 rests on TCRdb alone, since no DNA is present to check it. Germline V lookup: CDR1 SGHKS, CDR2 YYEKEE (reference sequence). The CDR3 sequence is 15 residues long. The CDR3 spells CASSNQRQDSRGYTF.

The chain joins TRBV7-7 to TRBJ2-3. The CDR3 has 16 residues. Germline assignment: CDR1 SSHAT and CDR2 FNYEAQ (reference sequence). The CDR3 region is CASSLALGEGTDTQYF.

The gene calls are TRBV5-4 and TRBJ2-1; TCRdb reports TRBD2, a call that lacks DNA to check it against. Germline values: CDR1 SGHNT, CDR2 YYREEE (reference sequence). This CDR3 has 18 residues. The CDR3 protein is CASSLGGLAGYFYNEQFF.

This chain links TRBV7-2 with TRBJ1-5; TCRdb's D call, TRBD1, is unchecked because there is no DNA. This CDR3 contains 15 residues. Germline-derived CDR1 and CDR2 are SGHTA and FQGNSA. CDR3 region: CASSPGQGLGQPQHF.

The genes are TRBV5-1 and TRBJ2-5; no DNA is available, so the TRBD2 call from TCRdb remains unchecked. Germline V gene sequence: CDR1 SGHRS, CDR2 YFSETQ. This CDR3 region has 16 residues. The CDR3 reads CASSFLASGGLETQYF.

The chain uses TRBV5-1 and TRBJ2-3; the TRBD1 assignment by TCRdb is unverifiable without DNA. Germline CDR1 and CDR2: SGHRS and YFSETQ. This CDR3 region has 14 residues. CDR3 sequence: CASRAGGAPDTQYF.

The J gene is TRBJ2-3, the V gene TRBV5-6; TCRdb reports TRBD2, a call that lacks DNA to check it against. Looked up from germline, CDR1 is SGHDT and CDR2 is YYEEEE. The CDR3 runs to 16 residues. The chain's CDR3 is CASKLDLAGGPDTQYF.

The V call is TRBV12-3 or TRBV12-4, the J call TRBJ1-5; TCRdb's D gene call, TRBD1, goes unchecked for lack of DNA. This CDR3 is 15 amino acids long. CDR3 region: CASTGQGVINQPQHF.

V gene TRBV5-1 combines with J gene TRBJ1-6. In germline, CDR1 is SGHRS, CDR2 YFSETQ. This CDR3 contains 13 residues. CDR3 residues: CASSQNGDSPLHF.

The chain recombines TRBV12-3 or TRBV12-4 with TRBJ1-2; TCRdb picks TRBD1, but there is no DNA to check that call. CDR3 length: 13 residues. CDR3 amino acids: CASSLGRPYGYTF.

V and J are TRBV6-6 and TRBJ2-3; TCRdb's D gene call, TRBD1, goes unchecked for lack of DNA. The CDR3 spans 19 residues. Germline CDR1 and CDR2: MNHNY and SVGAGI (reference sequence). This CDR3 is CASRSSTMDRPIGTDTQYF.

The chain employs TRBV20-1 and TRBJ2-1; TCRdb gives TRBD1 as the D gene, but with no DNA this cannot be confirmed. Germline loops: CDR1 DFQATT, CDR2 SNEGSKA (reference sequence). The CDR3 runs 16 residues. The CDR3 here is CSARVWGTGAYNEQFF.

The chain recombines TRBV30 with TRBJ2-7. This CDR3 has 14 amino acids. CDR1 and CDR2 from the germline V gene are GTSNPN and SVGIG (reference sequence). This chain's CDR3 is CAWSRLSKLYEQYF.

CDR3 in amino acids: CASRGGGGGPYNEQFF. The rearrangement uses TRBV28 and TRBJ2-1; TCRdb's D gene call, TRBD1, goes unchecked for lack of DNA. The CDR3 loop spans 16 amino acids. Per germline, CDR1 MDHEN and CDR2 SYDVKM.

The chain employs TRBV12-3 or TRBV12-4 and TRBJ1-3; absent DNA, TCRdb's TRBD1 call cannot be checked. The CDR3 is made up of 19 amino acids. The CDR3 loop is CASSSRTGVTNYSGNTIYF.